These 24 T cell receptor beta chains originate from one sample sequenced in a study of PD-L1 blockade in urothelial cancer. Libraries were prepared by immunoSEQ multiplex PCR; TCRdb keeps only in-frame clonotypes and omits some of them. Of 35,000 to 45,000 clones listed, about 80% are singletons. Time point of the sample: peripheral blood 6 weeks after treatment start. The input for sequencing was PBMCs, taken around atezolizumab (anti-PD-L1) treatment. All receptors derive from a man aged 40-49 years with urothelial cancer.

This clone came up once. CDR3 in DNA: TGTGCCTGGAGGGTCCTAGCTAACTATGGCTACACCTTC. It encodes CAWRVLANYGYTF. The J gene is TRBJ1-2, the V gene TRBV30; D is unresolved. Trimming shortened V by 3 bases and J by 0 bases, and 8 bases separated the two germline ends. The CDR3 sequence is 13 residues long. Germline lookup yields CDR1 GTSNPN and CDR2 SVGIG (reference sequence).

This chain connects TRBV2 to TRBJ2-7; 8 bases fit TRBD2. Looked up from germline, CDR1 is SNHLY and CDR2 is FYNNEI. There are 18 residues in the CDR3. Germline trimming cut 5 bases from V and 6 bases from J; bases unmatched to any gene: 21. CDR3 sequence reads: CASSRRGGSGTTISEQYF. The CDR3 nucleotides are TGTGCCAGCAGTCGACGGGGGGGCTCCGGGACTACAATATCCGAGCAGTACTTC.

The rearrangement joins TRBV11-2 to TRBJ2-7; TRBD2 matches at 10 bases. Germline V gene lookup returns CDR1 SGHAT and CDR2 FQNNGV. V was clipped by 3 bases and J by 9 bases; unmatched bases: 8. This CDR3 comprises 14 residues. The chain's CDR3 is CASSLVAGGLGQYF. In nucleotides, the CDR3 is TGTGCCAGCAGCTTGGTAGCGGGAGGCCTCGGGCAGTACTTC.

The chain recombines TRBV5-6 with TRBJ2-1; D gene unclear. Germline V gene sequence: CDR1 SGHDT, CDR2 YYEEEE. Between the trimmed V and J ends, which lost 0 bases and 13 bases, there was a span of 11 bases. The CDR3 loop spans 12 amino acids. The CDR3 nucleotides are TGTGCCAGCAGCTTGGCGTTAGCAGAACAGTTCTTC. Translated, it gives CASSLALAEQFF.

This chain uses TRBV28 with TRBJ2-5; 8 nucleotides match TRBD2. The CDR3 length is 14 residues. Germline CDR1 is MDHEN and CDR2 is SYDVKM. After removal of 6 bases from V and 7 bases from J, the junction contained 10 bases not matched to a gene. As DNA, the CDR3 is TGTGCCAGCAGCCCGTTAGCGGGACCGGGGACCCAGTACTTC. Encoded protein: CASSPLAGPGTQYF.

The rearrangement links TRBV6-1 to TRBJ2-5; 8 positions match TRBD2. This CDR3 has 15 amino acids. J gave up 4 bases and V 4 bases, and 8 bases lay outside the gene matches. Per the germline V gene, CDR1 is MNHNS and CDR2 is SASEGT. This CDR3 is CASSGEGLGGETQYF. DNA for the CDR3: TGTGCCAGCAGTGGAGAGGGACTAGGAGGAGAGACCCAGTACTTC.

The chain is built from TRBV2 and TRBJ1-2; a possible D gene is TRBD1 (6 bases). V was trimmed by 6 bases and J by 8 bases, leaving 19 bases between them. From germline, CDR1 is SNHLY and CDR2 FYNNEI. The CDR3 totals 14 residues. CDR3: CASSYLTGNSGYTF. CDR3 coding DNA: TGTGCCAGCAGCTACCTAACAGGGAATTCCGGCTACACCTTC.

The chain recombines TRBV7-9 with TRBJ2-7; a possible D gene is TRBD2 (5 bases). V lost 2 bases and J lost 10, with 12 bases in between. The CDR3 spans 12 residues. In germline, CDR1 is SEHNR, CDR2 FQNEAQ (reference sequence). The CDR3 nucleotides are TGTGCCAGCAGCTTACTTACGGGGAAACAGTACTTC. Its translation: CASSLLTGKQYF.

V is TRBV6-1 and J is TRBJ2-7, with 9 bases lining up with TRBD1. V lost 10 bases to trimming and J lost 2 bases; unmatched junction nucleotides: 3. Per germline, CDR1 MNHNS and CDR2 SASEGT. The CDR3 contains 12 residues. CDR3 sequence reads: CATGQGAYEQYF. The CDR3 DNA is TGTGCCACGGGACAGGGAGCCTACGAGCAGTACTTC.

This sequence joins TRBV28 and TRBJ2-2, with 11 bases matching TRBD1. The V and J ends lost 7 bases and 7 bases, in that order; junction bases with no gene match: 8. The CDR3 sequence is 15 residues long. Germline CDR1 MDHEN, CDR2 SYDVKM. The DNA of the CDR3 is TGTGCCAGCATCCGCACCGGGACAGGGGGCGGGGAGCTGTTTTTT. Its protein product is CASIRTGTGGGELFF.

In DNA, the CDR3 is TGTGCCAGCAGCCCCCAGGATCAGGGGGCGGGTGGCTACACCTTC. Its translation: CASSPQDQGAGGYTF. The chain joins TRBV7-9 to TRBJ1-2, with 8 bases lining up with TRBD1. The V gene's germline CDR1 is SEHNR and CDR2 FQNEAQ (reference sequence). CDR3 length: 15 residues. V dropped 5 bases and J dropped 7; count of bases not matched to a gene: 12.

The chain combines TRBV28 with TRBJ1-2; 7 nucleotides agree with TRBD1. CDR1 MDHEN and CDR2 SYDVKM come from the germline V gene. This CDR3 is 13 amino acids long. V gave up 2 bases and J gave up 3 bases; unmatched junction bases: 0. The CDR3 is CASSLDRDYGYTF. DNA for the CDR3: TGTGCCAGCAGTTTAGACAGGGACTATGGCTACACCTTC.

Remarks on this clone: A far larger clone is only one base removed, so a read error is likely. The chain is built from TRBV5-1 and TRBJ2-7; 9 bases fit TRBD1. The V segment lost 3 bases and the J segment 0 bases; nucleotides outside the gene matches: 16. CDR1 is SGHRS, CDR2 YFSETQ, per germline. The CDR3 totals 19 residues. CDR3 amino acids: CASSSDWDRDWGGSYEQYF. CDR3 in DNA: TGCGCCAGCAGCTCCGACTGGGACAGGGACTGGGGGGGCTCCTACGAGCAGTACTTC.

V usage is TRBV15 and J usage is TRBJ1-4, with D uncertain. There are 16 residues in the CDR3. Per the germline V gene, CDR1 is LNHNV and CDR2 is YYDKDF (reference sequence). The V end lost 0 bases, the J end lost 5 bases, and 13 bases lay between the germline ends. The CDR3 DNA reads as TGTGCCACCAGCAGAGATCGCGGGGAAAGAAATGAAAAACTGTTTTTT. Translating gives CATSRDRGERNEKLFF.

This chain connects TRBV30 to TRBJ2-2; possibly TRBD1 for D (5 bases). Germline CDR1 and CDR2: GTSNPN and SVGIG (reference sequence). This CDR3 is built from 15 residues. V was cut by 3 bases and J by 4 bases, with 15 bases left in between. CDR3 bases: TGTGCCTGGAGAGGATGGGGCAGGGCCACCGGGGAGCTGTTTTTT. This encodes CAWRGWGRATGELFF.

V is TRBV15 and J is TRBJ2-3, with TRBD2 identical over 8 bases. CDR1 LNHNV and CDR2 YYDKDF come from the germline V gene (reference sequence). The V segment lost 1 base and the J segment 4 bases; nucleotides outside the gene matches: 10. The CDR3 length is 17 residues. The CDR3 is CATSRGTSIYKADTQYF. The CDR3 DNA reads as TGTGCCACCAGCAGAGGGACTAGCATATATAAGGCAGATACGCAGTATTTT.

This clone appeared a few times. The J gene is TRBJ2-2, the V gene TRBV5-1; TRBD1 might be the D (5 bases). The CDR3 spans 14 residues. V lost 1 base and J lost 5, with 9 bases in between. Germline V CDR1 and CDR2: SGHRS, YFSETQ. CDR3 nucleotides: TGCGCCAGCAGCTTGCTGGGGCAGACCGGGGAGCTGTTTTTT. It codes for CASSLLGQTGELFF.

The chain combines TRBV28 with TRBJ1-1; 7 bases agree with TRBD1. The ends lost 5 bases at V and 8 bases at J; junction bases unmatched: 14. Germline loops: CDR1 MDHEN, CDR2 SYDVKM. This CDR3 comprises 15 residues. Here the CDR3 DNA reads TGTGCCAGCAGTCCTCTCGAGGACAGGCATTGGGAAGCTTTCTTT. Translation gives CASSPLEDRHWEAFF. The variable domain in full, with the rest retrieved from reference TRBV28 and TRBJ1-1, is DVKVTQSSRYLVKRTGEKVFLECVQDMDHENMFWYRQDPGLGLRLIYFSYDVKMKEKGDIPEGYSVSREKKERFSLILESASTNQTSMYLCASSPLEDRHWEAFFGQGTRLTVV.

The chain links TRBV18 to TRBJ1-4; 7 nucleotides line up with TRBD1. This CDR3 is built from 15 residues. Trimming at V came to 5 bases and at J to 8 bases, leaving 11 bases not matched to a gene. CDR1 KGHSH and CDR2 LQKENI come from the germline V gene. Here the CDR3 reads CASSGTAANGEKLFF. The CDR3 bases are TGTGCCAGCTCAGGGACAGCTGCCAACGGGGAAAAACTGTTTTTT.

This clone occurred once. V is TRBV27 and J is TRBJ2-6; 7 bases agree with TRBD1. The CDR3 runs to 17 residues. The V and J ends lost 3 bases and 3 bases, in that order; junction bases with no gene match: 8. CDR1 is MNHEY and CDR2 is SMNVEV in the germline V gene (reference sequence). CDR3 amino acids: CASSFATGIYGANVLTF. CDR3 DNA sequence: TGTGCCAGCAGTTTCGCGACAGGGATTTATGGGGCCAACGTCCTGACTTTC.

The V and J genes are TRBV18 and TRBJ2-2; D is unclear. V was cut by 2 bases and J by 0 bases, with 7 bases left in between. The germline V gene encodes CDR1 KGHSH and CDR2 LQKENI. The CDR3 loop spans 15 amino acids. CDR3 coding DNA: TGTGCCAGCTCACCAATGAGGTCGAACACCGGGGAGCTGTTTTTT. Its protein is CASSPMRSNTGELFF.

This clone has a single count. This chain connects TRBV18 to TRBJ1-4, with TRBD1 identical over 9 bases. The germline CDR1 and CDR2 sequences are KGHSH and LQKENI. This CDR3 spans 15 amino acids. The V gene end was trimmed by 2 bases and the J gene end by 8 bases; junction bases not matched to a gene: 6. The CDR3 nucleotides are TGTGCCAGCTCACCAGGACAGGGGTCAAGCGAAAAACTGTTTTTT. This encodes CASSPGQGSSEKLFF.

The rearrangement joins TRBV6-4 to TRBJ1-1, with 7 bases matching TRBD1. Germline CDR1 is MRHNA and CDR2 is SNTAGT. The CDR3 length is 20 residues. After removal of 2 bases from V and 0 bases from J, the junction contained 18 bases not matched to a gene. The CDR3 here is CASSDPGGFEDNEMNTEAFF. DNA of the CDR3: TGTGCCAGCAGTGACCCAGGGGGTTTCGAGGACAACGAAATGAACACTGAAGCTTTCTTT.

The J gene is TRBJ2-7, the V gene TRBV30, with D tentatively TRBD1 (7 bases). CDR1 GTSNPN and CDR2 SVGIG come from the germline V gene (reference sequence). CDR3 length: 15 residues. With 4 bases removed from V and 3 bases from J, the gap between germline ends came to 19 bases. This CDR3 is CAWNRAGQSFYEQYF. CDR3 coding DNA: TGTGCCTGGAACCGCGCGGGACAGAGCTTCTACGAGCAGTACTTC.